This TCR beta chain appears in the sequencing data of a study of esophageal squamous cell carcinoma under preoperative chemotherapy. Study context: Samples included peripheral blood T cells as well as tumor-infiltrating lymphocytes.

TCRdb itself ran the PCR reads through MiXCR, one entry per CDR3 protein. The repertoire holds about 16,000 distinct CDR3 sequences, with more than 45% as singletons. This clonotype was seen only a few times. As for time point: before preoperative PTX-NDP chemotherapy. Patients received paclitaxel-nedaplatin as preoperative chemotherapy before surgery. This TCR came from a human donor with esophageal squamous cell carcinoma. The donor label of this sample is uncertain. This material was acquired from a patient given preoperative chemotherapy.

The CDR3 sequence is CASSEIGLVDTQYF. The CDR3 nucleotides read TGTGCCAGCAGTGAAATCGGGTTAGTTGATACGCAGTATTTT. This rearrangement joins TRBV6-1 to TRBJ2-3; no clear D. The CDR3 totals 14 residues. V gave up 2 bases and J gave up 6 bases, with 12 bases separating them. CDR1 and CDR2 from the germline V gene are MNHNS and SASEGT.